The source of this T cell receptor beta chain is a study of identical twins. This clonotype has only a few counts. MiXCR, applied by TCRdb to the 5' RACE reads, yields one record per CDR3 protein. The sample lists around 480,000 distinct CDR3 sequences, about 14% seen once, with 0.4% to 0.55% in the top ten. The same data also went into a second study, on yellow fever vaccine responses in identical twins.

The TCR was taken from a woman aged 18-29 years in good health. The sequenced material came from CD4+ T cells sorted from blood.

In DNA, the CDR3 is TGTGCCTGGAGTCCGGGACAAAACTACGAGCAGTACTTC. It encodes CAWSPGQNYEQYF. J is TRBJ2-7 and V is TRBV30, with TRBD1 as a possible D gene (6 bases). This CDR3 region has 13 residues. Looked up from germline, CDR1 is GTSNPN and CDR2 is SVGIG (reference sequence). V dropped 2 bases and J dropped 3 bases, with 11 bases sitting between them.